Shown below are 3 T cell receptor beta chains from a single sample sequenced in a study of neurological immune-mediated disorders. TCRdb fed the 5' RACE reads into MiXCR, producing one record per CDR3 protein. The table includes some 78,000 distinct CDR3 sequences, about 5% detected once. The sequencing input was PBMCs. All receptors derive from a woman between 25 and 40 years old with multiple sclerosis.

This chain joins TRBV7-8 and TRBJ2-6; D perhaps matches TRBD1 (6 bases). This CDR3 is 17 amino acids long. V was cut by 1 base and J by 0 bases, with 10 bases left in between. Germline V lookup: CDR1 SGHVS, CDR2 FQNEAQ. The DNA for the CDR3 is TGTGCCAGCAGCTTAGGGGGGCCCAACTCTGGGGCCAACGTCCTGACTTTC. Translating it yields CASSLGGPNSGANVLTF. Using reference TRBV7-8 and TRBJ2-6 for the parts outside the CDR3, the full variable domain is GAGVSQSPRYKVAKRGQDVALRCDPISGHVSLFWYQQALGQGPEFLTYFQNEAQLDKSGLPSDRFFAERPEGSVSTLKIQRTQQEDSAVYLCASSLGGPNSGANVLTFGAGSRLTVL.

The table lists this clonotype with a few counts. CDR3 amino acids: CASRRVFSPTDTQYF. CDR3 in DNA: TGCGCCAGCCGGCGGGTCTTTTCCCCCACAGATACGCAGTATTTT. This sequence joins TRBV5-1 and TRBJ2-3; maybe TRBD2 (5 bases). The V and J ends lost 7 bases and 2 bases respectively, with 17 bases between them. The CDR3 spans 15 residues. Germline V lookup: CDR1 SGHRS, CDR2 YFSETQ.

This clonotype was detected many times. This chain connects TRBV5-1 to TRBJ2-3; 11 bases match TRBD2. Germline V lookup: CDR1 SGHRS, CDR2 YFSETQ. The length of the CDR3 is 16 residues. V lost 5 bases to trimming and J lost 4 bases; unmatched junction nucleotides: 9. Here the CDR3 reads CASRPLAGGPADTQYF. In DNA form, the CDR3 reads TGCGCCAGCAGACCATTAGCGGGGGGGCCAGCAGATACGCAGTATTTT.